This TCR beta chain was sequenced during a study of CD8 T cells in Susac syndrome. There are 13 residues in the CDR3. With 3 bases removed from V and 3 bases from J, the gap between germline ends came to 12 bases. CDR1 DFQATT and CDR2 SNEGSKA come from the germline V gene (reference sequence). Sequencing of TCR beta was carried out in blood CD8+ and CD4+ T cells. Reverse transcription used about 0.45 to 1 ug RNA and random hexamers. One entry per CDR3 protein results from TCRdb running MiXCR on the immunoSEQ multiplex PCR reads. Here the sample spans approximately 190,000 distinct CDR3 sequences, around 96% being singletons.

The sequencing sample was made of CD4+ T cells from PBMCs. This receptor was identified in a human donor with multiple sclerosis. This sequence joins TRBV20-1 and TRBJ2-7; a weak D match, TRBD2 (5 bases). The CDR3 loop reads CSAREDRDYEQYF. The CDR3 DNA reads as TGCAGTGCTAGGGAGGACCGGGACTACGAGCAGTACTTC.